A single sample is the source of the 24 T cell receptor beta chains below, sequenced in a study of molecular identifiers for immune sequencing clone quantification. TCRdb re-called the PCR reads through MiXCR, storing one row per CDR3 protein. The sample lists 80,000 to 100,000 distinct CDR3 sequences; roughly 26% were seen once. The sample taken for sequencing was naive CD8+ T cells from blood, with Jurkat cell RNA spiked in. Subset of the sample: FACS-sorted CD8+CD4-CCR7+CD45RA+ naive T cells. The origin of the receptors is a human donor in good health. Some libraries in this study had Jurkat cell RNA spiked in.

This clonotype was detected many times. V is TRBV2 and J is TRBJ2-7, with no clear D. CDR1 and CDR2 from the germline V gene are SNHLY and FYNNEI. This CDR3 contains 13 residues. V lost 6 bases and J lost 0, with 9 bases in between. CDR3 nucleotide sequence: TGTGCCAGCAGCCACGGGCCCTCCTACGAGCAGTACTTC. Residues: CASSHGPSYEQYF. Drawing the rest from reference TRBV2 and TRBJ2-7, the complete variable domain is EPEVTQTPSHQVTQMGQEVILRCVPISNHLYFYWYRQILGQKVEFLVSFYNNEISEKSEIFDDQFSVERPDGSNFTLKIRSTKLEDSAMYFCASSHGPSYEQYFGPGTRLTVT.

Points on this clonotype: Its ends do not fully match the called genes, so a read error is possible. This sequence joins TRBV9 and TRBJ2-3; the D gene is possibly TRBD1 (5 bases). The CDR3 has 14 amino acids. Per the germline V gene, CDR1 is SGDLS and CDR2 is YYNGEE. The CDR3 here is CASSVVQATDTHYF. CDR3 DNA sequence: TGTGCCAGCAGCGTAGTACAGGCAACAGATACGCATTATTTT.

As regards this clonotype: A much bigger clone sits one base away, suggesting this may be a read error. The conserved phenylalanine or tryptophan is not found at the CDR3 terminus, so this likely reflects a read error. This rearrangement joins TRBV2 to TRBJ2-1, with TRBD1 matching over 7 bases. The V segment lost 7 bases and the J segment 4 bases; nucleotides outside the gene matches: 4. The CDR3 extends over 13 amino acids. Germline-derived CDR1 and CDR2 are SNHLY and FYNNEI. The CDR3 region is CASTAGGYNEQFS. CDR3 coding DNA: TGTGCCAGCACTGCAGGGGGTTACAATGAGCAGTTCTCC.

This clonotype was seen many times. V gene TRBV14 combines with J gene TRBJ2-3; 14 bases are shared with TRBD2. Germline V gene sequence: CDR1 SGHDN, CDR2 FVKESK. The CDR3 extends over 20 amino acids. V gave up 1 base and J gave up 1 base; unmatched junction bases: 10. CDR3 sequence reads: CASSQGGLAGVYRGTDTQYF. Written as DNA, the CDR3 is TGTGCCAGCAGCCAAGGGGGACTAGCGGGAGTCTACAGGGGCACAGATACGCAGTATTTT. The whole variable domain, filled in from reference TRBV14 and TRBJ2-3, reads EAGVTQFPSHSVIEKGQTVTLRCDPISGHDNLYWYRRVMGKEIKFLLHFVKESKQDESGMPNNRFLAERTGGTYSTLKVQPAELEDSGVYFCASSQGGLAGVYRGTDTQYFGPGTRLTVL.

As regards this clonotype: The junction shows a germline mismatch at one end, possibly a read error. The J gene is TRBJ2-7, the V gene TRBV2; D assignment may be TRBD1 or TRBD2 (5 bases each). Germline V lookup: CDR1 SNHLY, CDR2 FYNNEI. There are 14 residues in the CDR3. The CDR3 loop reads CASSEGRGSYAPSF. The CDR3 coding sequence is TGTGCCAGCAGTGAGGGACGGGGCAGCTACGCGCCGTCCTTC. Supplemented by reference TRBV2 and TRBJ2-7, the full variable domain reads EPEVTQTPSHQVTQMGQEVILRCVPISNHLYFYWYRQILGQKVEFLVSFYNNEISEKSEIFDDQFSVERPDGSNFTLKIRSTKLEDSAMYFCASSEGRGSYAPSFGPGTRLTVT.

Of note for this clonotype: Just one base apart from a much larger clone, this may be a read error. V gene TRBV20-1 combines with J gene TRBJ2-7, with 10 nucleotides matching TRBD1. The germline gives CDR1 DFQATT, CDR2 SNEGSKA (reference sequence). The CDR3 consists of 14 residues. CDR3 in amino acids: CGATLRTGGYEQYF. CDR3 nucleotide sequence: TGCGGTGCTACCCTTAGGACAGGGGGGTACGAGCAGTACTTC.

This clonotype appeared many times. The V and J genes are TRBV19 and TRBJ2-5; D is unclear. The length of the CDR3 is 13 residues. Looked up from germline, CDR1 is LNHDA and CDR2 is SQIVND (reference sequence). Trimming removed 2 bases from V and 0 bases from J, with 4 bases in between. CDR3 DNA sequence: TGTGCCAGTAGTATACACAACCAAGAGACCCAGTACTTC. Amino acids: CASSIHNQETQYF. The full variable domain, with the rest looked up from reference TRBV19 and TRBJ2-5, is DGGITQSPKYLFRKEGQNVTLSCEQNLNHDAMYWYRQDPGQGLRLIYYSQIVNDFQKGDIAEGYSVSREKKESFPLTVTSAQKNPTAFYLCASSIHNQETQYFGPGTRLLVL.

This clonotype was counted many times. The chain recombines TRBV7-9 with TRBJ1-4, with D unresolved. The V end lost 5 bases, the J end lost 8 bases, and 9 bases lay between the germline ends. Germline V lookup: CDR1 SEHNR, CDR2 FQNEAQ (reference sequence). This CDR3 contains 12 residues. The CDR3 region is CASSQRTEKLFF. In nucleotides, the CDR3 is TGTGCCAGCAGCCAACGTACCGAAAAACTGTTTTTT.

In its sample, this clonotype was seen many times. The chain carries TRBV29-1 and TRBJ2-7, with D possibly called TRBD1 or TRBD2 (5 bases each). Trimming shortened V by 3 bases and J by 0 bases, and 9 bases separated the two germline ends. There are 13 residues in the CDR3. CDR1 is SQVTM and CDR2 is ANQGSEA in the germline V gene. CDR3 region: CSVDEGHSYEQYF. CDR3 in DNA: TGCAGCGTTGATGAGGGGCACTCCTACGAGCAGTACTTC.

The chain joins TRBV6-2 or TRBV6-3 to TRBJ2-7, with TRBD1 matching over 7 bases. The V gene end was trimmed by 6 bases and the J gene end by 3 bases; junction bases not matched to a gene: 8. CDR3 length: 14 amino acids. Germline loops: CDR1 MNHEY, CDR2 SVGEGT. The CDR3 DNA is TGTGCCAGCAGGAACACAGGGGATTTCTACGAGCAGTACTTC. Translating it yields CASRNTGDFYEQYF.

CDR3 region: CASSFGQNHTGELFF. The CDR3 nucleotides are TGTGCCAGCAGCTTCGGACAGAACCACACCGGGGAGCTGTTTTTT. The rearrangement links TRBV5-7 to TRBJ2-2, with a possible D match to TRBD1 (6 bases). TRBV5-7 is labeled an ORF, and its function is uncertain. Trimming took 2 bases from V and 3 from J, leaving 11 bases between them. This CDR3 has 15 amino acids.

This clonotype showed up many times. The gene calls are TRBV4-3 and TRBJ2-3; TRBD2 matches 7 bases. The germline gives CDR1 LGHNA, CDR2 YSLEER. The CDR3 has 15 residues. V was pared by 0 bases and J by 6 bases, with 6 bases of the junction left unmatched. CDR3 nucleotides: TGCGCCAGCAGCCAAGATCGGGGAGGGCAGGATACGCAGTATTTT. This sequence encodes CASSQDRGGQDTQYF.

This clonotype was seen at least ten times. The rearrangement links TRBV7-9 to TRBJ2-2; 12 nucleotides agree with TRBD1. Germline V CDR1 and CDR2: SEHNR, FQNEAQ (reference sequence). V shed 8 bases and J 6 bases; nucleotides not matched to a gene: 7. CDR3 size: 15 residues. This chain's CDR3 is CASGRRDRGPGELFF. In nucleotides, the CDR3 is TGTGCCAGCGGGCGCCGGGACAGGGGGCCCGGGGAGCTGTTTTTT.

This clonotype was seen many times. CDR3 coding DNA: TGTGCCAGCAGCTTAGTGCCGGAGGGGCTACACAATTCTGGGGCCAACGTCCTGACTTTC. Translated: CASSLVPEGLHNSGANVLTF. The V call is TRBV11-2, the J call TRBJ2-6, with D possibly TRBD2 on 6 matching bases. CDR1 and CDR2 from the germline V gene are SGHAT and FQNNGV. V gave up 1 base and J gave up 1 base, with 20 bases separating them. The CDR3 extends over 20 amino acids.

V and J are TRBV3-1 and TRBJ2-1; a possible D gene is TRBD2 (5 bases). V lost 1 base to trimming and J lost 3 bases, with 13 bases between them. The CDR3 spans 16 residues. The germline V gene encodes CDR1 LGHDT and CDR2 YNNKEL (reference sequence). The CDR3 nucleotides read TGTGCCAGCAGCCAAGTGAGTGCTAGCAGCTACAATGAGCAGTTCTTC. Translated: CASSQVSASSYNEQFF.

In this sample, this clonotype turned up a few times. It is likely a read error, because the conserved phenylalanine at the end of the CDR3 is missing. The chain is built from TRBV7-9 and TRBJ1-1; 8 nucleotides line up with TRBD1. The CDR3 loop spans 15 amino acids. V lost 4 bases, J lost 6 bases, and 10 bases stayed unmatched. Germline assignment: CDR1 SEHNR and CDR2 FQNEAQ (reference sequence). The CDR3 DNA sequence: TGTGCCAGCAGCTCCAAGACAGGGGTGTTGGCTGAAGCTTTCCTT. This sequence encodes CASSSKTGVLAEAFL.

This clonotype was detected many times. The chain joins TRBV27 to TRBJ2-7; 10 nucleotides agree with TRBD1. The length of the CDR3 is 13 residues. Germline V gives CDR1 MNHEY, CDR2 SMNVEV (reference sequence). The V gene end was trimmed by 3 bases and the J gene end by 5 bases; junction bases not matched to a gene: 1. The CDR3 protein is CASSLGTGDEQYF. The CDR3 coding sequence is TGTGCCAGCAGTTTGGGGACAGGGGACGAGCAGTACTTC.

Note on this clonotype: With a much larger clone just one base away, this may be a read error. The chain is built from TRBV19 and TRBJ2-2, with unresolved D. Germline loops: CDR1 LNHDA, CDR2 SQIVND (reference sequence). The CDR3 runs 15 residues. The DNA for the CDR3 is TGTGCCGGTAGTTTAACGAATTATAGGGCCGGGGAGCTGTTTTTT. It codes for CAGSLTNYRAGELFF.

This clonotype was counted at least ten times. The gene calls are TRBV20-1 and TRBJ1-2; 9 nucleotides align to TRBD1. The J segment lost 3 bases and the V segment lost 6 bases, leaving 2 bases of the junction unmatched. This CDR3 comprises 12 residues. CDR1 DFQATT and CDR2 SNEGSKA come from the germline V gene (reference sequence). The CDR3 protein is CSAGDRDYGYTF. The CDR3 nucleotides are TGCAGTGCGGGGGACAGGGACTATGGCTACACCTTC.

On this clonotype itself: Given the absence of the conserved phenylalanine or tryptophan at the CDR3 end, a read error is likely. V and J are TRBV4-1 and TRBJ1-4, with unresolved D. Germline V CDR1 and CDR2: MGHRA, YSYEKL. The V gene lost 0 bases and the J gene lost 9 bases, with 14 bases spanning the gap. This CDR3 region has 15 residues. CDR3 residues: CASSQDGGWSKKLFL. CDR3 bases: TGCGCCAGCAGCCAAGACGGCGGGTGGAGTAAAAAACTGTTTTTG.

This clonotype was picked up a small number of times. This may be a read error: a much more frequent sequence differs by one nucleotide. The CDR3 loop is CSVVSPRAGELCF. The CDR3 DNA reads as TGCAGCGTTGTAAGCCCGCGGGCCGGGGAGCTGTGTTTT. The chain carries TRBV29-1 and TRBJ2-2; TRBD2 might be the D (5 bases). The CDR3 length is 13 residues. Germline lookup yields CDR1 SQVTM and CDR2 ANQGSEA.

The chain employs TRBV6-5 and TRBJ2-3, with D maybe TRBD1 (6 bases). In germline, CDR1 is MNHEY, CDR2 SVGAGI. V was shortened by 6 bases and J by 4 bases, with 17 bases between the two germline ends. CDR3 size: 15 residues. CDR3 nucleotide sequence: TGTGCCAGCAGCGCGTGGGCAGGGGAATCAGATACGCAGTATTTT. This encodes CASSAWAGESDTQYF.

This clonotype was seen many times. The chain is built from TRBV19 and TRBJ1-4, with a tentative D call TRBD1 (6 bases). The CDR3 sequence is 14 residues long. Germline assignment: CDR1 LNHDA and CDR2 SQIVND (reference sequence). Deletions cut 3 bases from V and 3 bases from J, with 8 bases between. The CDR3 spells CASSIGQSNEKLFF. DNA of the CDR3: TGTGCCAGTAGTATCGGACAGTCTAATGAAAAACTGTTTTTT.

This clonotype was counted many times. The chain has TRBV6-4 and TRBJ2-3; D is unresolved. The CDR3 has 11 amino acids. Germline lookup yields CDR1 MRHNA and CDR2 SNTAGT. Trimming left V 0 bases short and J 7 bases short, with 2 bases between. Here the CDR3 DNA reads TGTGCCAGCAGTGACTCTAATACGCAGTATTTT. It codes for CASSDSNTQYF.